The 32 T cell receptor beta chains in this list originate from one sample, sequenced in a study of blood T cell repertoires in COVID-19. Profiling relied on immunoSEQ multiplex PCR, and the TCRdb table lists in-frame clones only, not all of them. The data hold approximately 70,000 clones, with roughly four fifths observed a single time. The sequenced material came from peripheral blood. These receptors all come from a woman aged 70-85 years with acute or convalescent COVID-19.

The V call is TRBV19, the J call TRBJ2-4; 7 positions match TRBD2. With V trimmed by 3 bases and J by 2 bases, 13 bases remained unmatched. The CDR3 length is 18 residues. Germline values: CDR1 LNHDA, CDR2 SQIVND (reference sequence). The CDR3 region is CASSIFLGGEGTKNIQYF. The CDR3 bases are TGTGCCAGTAGTATTTTCTTGGGAGGGGAAGGGACCAAAAACATTCAGTACTTC.

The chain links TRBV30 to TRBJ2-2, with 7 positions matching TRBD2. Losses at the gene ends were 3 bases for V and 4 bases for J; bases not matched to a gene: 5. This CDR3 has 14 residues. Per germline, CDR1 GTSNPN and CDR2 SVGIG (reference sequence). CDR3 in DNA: TGTGCCTGGAGAGTGCGGGAGAGCACCGGGGAGCTGTTTTTT. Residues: CAWRVRESTGELFF.

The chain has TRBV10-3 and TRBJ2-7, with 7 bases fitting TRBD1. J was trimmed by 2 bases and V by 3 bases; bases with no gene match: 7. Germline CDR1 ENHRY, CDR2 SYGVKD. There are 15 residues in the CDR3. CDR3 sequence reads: CAISDGTAQTYEQYF. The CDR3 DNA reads TGTGCCATCAGTGACGGGACAGCGCAGACCTACGAGCAGTACTTC.

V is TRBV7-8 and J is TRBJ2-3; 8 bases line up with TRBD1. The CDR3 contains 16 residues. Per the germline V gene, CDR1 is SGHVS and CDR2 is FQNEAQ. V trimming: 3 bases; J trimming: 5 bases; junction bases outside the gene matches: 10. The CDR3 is CASSFGPRQGKDTQYF. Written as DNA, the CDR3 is TGTGCCAGCAGCTTTGGCCCGAGACAGGGGAAAGATACGCAGTATTTT.

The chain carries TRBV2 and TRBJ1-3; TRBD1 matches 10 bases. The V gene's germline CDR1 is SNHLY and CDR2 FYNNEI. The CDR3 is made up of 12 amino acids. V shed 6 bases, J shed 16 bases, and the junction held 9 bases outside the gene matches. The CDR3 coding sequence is TGTGCCAGCAGGCCCCCGTTGGGACAGGGGTATTTT. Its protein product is CASRPPLGQGYF.

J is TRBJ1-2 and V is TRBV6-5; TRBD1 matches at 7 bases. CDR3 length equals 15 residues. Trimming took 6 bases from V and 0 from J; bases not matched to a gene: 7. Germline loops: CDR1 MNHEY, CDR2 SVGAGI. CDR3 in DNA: TGTGCCAGCAGGACAGGGAGCGGCCCTAACTATGGCTACACCTTC. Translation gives CASRTGSGPNYGYTF.

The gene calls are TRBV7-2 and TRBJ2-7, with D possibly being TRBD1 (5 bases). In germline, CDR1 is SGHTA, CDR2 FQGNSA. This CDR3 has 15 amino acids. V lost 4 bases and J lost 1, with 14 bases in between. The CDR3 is CASSSGRGPSYEQYF. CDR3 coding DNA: TGTGCCAGCAGCTCCGGAAGGGGTCCGTCCTACGAGCAGTACTTC.

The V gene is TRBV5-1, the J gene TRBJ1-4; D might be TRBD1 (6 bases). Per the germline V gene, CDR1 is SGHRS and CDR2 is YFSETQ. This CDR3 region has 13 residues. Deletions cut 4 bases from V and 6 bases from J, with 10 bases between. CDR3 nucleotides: TGCGCCAGCAGCGGGGACACCCATGAAAAACTGTTTTTT. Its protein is CASSGDTHEKLFF.

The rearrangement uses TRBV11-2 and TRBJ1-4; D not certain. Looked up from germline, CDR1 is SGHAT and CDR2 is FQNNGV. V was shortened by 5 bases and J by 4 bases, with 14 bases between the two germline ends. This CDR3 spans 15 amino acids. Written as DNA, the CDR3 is TGTGCCAGCAGCCTCGAGGGTCAGTTTAATGAAAAACTGTTTTTT. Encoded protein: CASSLEGQFNEKLFF.

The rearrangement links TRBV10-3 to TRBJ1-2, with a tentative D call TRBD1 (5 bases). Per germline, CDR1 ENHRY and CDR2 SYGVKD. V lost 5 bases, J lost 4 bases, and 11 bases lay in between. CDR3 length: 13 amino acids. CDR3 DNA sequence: TGTGCCATCAGTATCCAGGGAACCTATGGCTACACCTTC. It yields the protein CAISIQGTYGYTF.

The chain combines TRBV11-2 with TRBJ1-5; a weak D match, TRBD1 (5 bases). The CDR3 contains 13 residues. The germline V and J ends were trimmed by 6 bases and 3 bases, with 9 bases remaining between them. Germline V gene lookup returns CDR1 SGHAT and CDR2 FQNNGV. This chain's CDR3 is CASSPGINQPQHF. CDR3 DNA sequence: TGTGCCAGCAGTCCAGGGATCAATCAGCCCCAGCATTTT.

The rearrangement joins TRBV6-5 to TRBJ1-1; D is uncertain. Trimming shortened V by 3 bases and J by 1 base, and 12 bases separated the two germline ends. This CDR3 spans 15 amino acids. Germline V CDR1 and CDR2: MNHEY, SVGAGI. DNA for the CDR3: TGTGCCAGCAGTTATATCACTTACGGGAACACTGAAGCTTTCTTT. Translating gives CASSYITYGNTEAFF.

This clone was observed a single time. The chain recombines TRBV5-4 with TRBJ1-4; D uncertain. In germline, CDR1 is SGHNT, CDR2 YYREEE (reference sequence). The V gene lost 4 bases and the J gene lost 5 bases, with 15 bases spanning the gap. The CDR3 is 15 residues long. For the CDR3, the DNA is TGTGCCAGCAGCCGGCAGGAGGGCCGCAATGAAAAACTGTTTTTT. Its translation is CASSRQEGRNEKLFF.

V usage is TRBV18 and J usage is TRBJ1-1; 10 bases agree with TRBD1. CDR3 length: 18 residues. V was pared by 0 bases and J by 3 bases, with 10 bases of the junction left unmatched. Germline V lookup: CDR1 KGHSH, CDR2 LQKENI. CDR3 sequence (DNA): TGTGCCAGCTCACCACCGACAGGGGGCCGACATGAGGACACTGAAGCTTTCTTT. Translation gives CASSPPTGGRHEDTEAFF. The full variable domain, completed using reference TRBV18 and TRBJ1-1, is NAGVMQNPRHLVRRRGQEARLRCSPMKGHSHVYWYRQLPEEGLKFMVYLQKENIIDESGMPKERFSAEFPKEGPSILRIQQVVRGDSAAYFCASSPPTGGRHEDTEAFFGQGTRLTVV.

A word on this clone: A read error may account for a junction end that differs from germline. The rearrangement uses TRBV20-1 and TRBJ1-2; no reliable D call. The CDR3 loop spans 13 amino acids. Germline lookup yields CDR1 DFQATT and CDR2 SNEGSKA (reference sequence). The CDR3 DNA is TGCAGTGCTAGTGAACAAGAGGACTACGGCTACACCTTC. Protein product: CSASEQEDYGYTF.

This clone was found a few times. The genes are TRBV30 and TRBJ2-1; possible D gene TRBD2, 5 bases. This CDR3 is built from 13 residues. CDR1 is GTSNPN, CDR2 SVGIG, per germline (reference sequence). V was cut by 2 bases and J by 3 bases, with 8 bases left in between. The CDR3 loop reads CAWSFGNYNEQFF. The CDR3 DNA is TGTGCCTGGAGTTTCGGGAACTACAATGAGCAGTTCTTC.

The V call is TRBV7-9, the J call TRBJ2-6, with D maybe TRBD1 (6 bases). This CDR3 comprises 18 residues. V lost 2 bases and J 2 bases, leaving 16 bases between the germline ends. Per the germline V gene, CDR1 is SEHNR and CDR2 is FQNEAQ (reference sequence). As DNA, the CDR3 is TGTGCCAGCAGCTTAAGGCGTACAGGGACGACTGGGGCCAACGTCCTGACTTTC. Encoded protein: CASSLRRTGTTGANVLTF. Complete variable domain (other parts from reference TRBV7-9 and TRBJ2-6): DTGVSQNPRHKITKRGQNVTFRCDPISEHNRLYWYRQTLGQGPEFLTYFQNEAQLEKSRLLSDRFSAERPKGSFSTLEIQRTEQGDSAMYLCASSLRRTGTTGANVLTFGAGSRLTVL.

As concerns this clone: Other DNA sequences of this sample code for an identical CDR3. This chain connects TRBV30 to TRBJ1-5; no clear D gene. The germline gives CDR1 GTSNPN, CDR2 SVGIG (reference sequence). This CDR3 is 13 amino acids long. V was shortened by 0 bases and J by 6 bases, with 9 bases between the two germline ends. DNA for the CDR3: TGTGCCTGGAGTGTACGAGGATCTCAGCCCCAGCATTTT. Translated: CAWSVRGSQPQHF. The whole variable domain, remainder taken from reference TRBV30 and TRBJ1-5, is SQTIHQWPATLVQPVGSPLSLECTVEGTSNPNLYWYRQAAGRGLQLLFYSVGIGQISSEVPQNLSASRPQDRQFILSSKKLLLSDSGFYLCAWSVRGSQPQHFGDGTRLSIL.

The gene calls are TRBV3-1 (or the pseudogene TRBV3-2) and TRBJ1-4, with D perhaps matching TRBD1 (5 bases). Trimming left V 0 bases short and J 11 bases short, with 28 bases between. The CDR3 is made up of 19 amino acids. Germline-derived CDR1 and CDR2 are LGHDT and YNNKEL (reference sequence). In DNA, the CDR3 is TGTGCCAGCAGCCAAGATTTTGCCCTCGGACAAGCTGCAAGAGACAAACTGTTTTTT. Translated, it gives CASSQDFALGQAARDKLFF.

CDR3 protein: CAWETRGNSPLHF. In DNA form, the CDR3 reads TGTGCCTGGGAGACCAGGGGCAATTCACCCCTCCACTTT. V usage is TRBV30 and J usage is TRBJ1-6; D perhaps matches TRBD1 (6 bases). Germline CDR1 and CDR2: GTSNPN and SVGIG (reference sequence). Trimming removed 5 bases from V and 7 bases from J, with 12 bases in between. This CDR3 spans 13 amino acids.

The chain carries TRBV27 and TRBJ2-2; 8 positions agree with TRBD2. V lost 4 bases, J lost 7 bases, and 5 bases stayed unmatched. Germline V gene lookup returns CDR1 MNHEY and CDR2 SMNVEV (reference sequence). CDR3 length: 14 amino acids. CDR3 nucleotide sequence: TGTGCCAGCAGTTACGCCGGGAGGGTCGGGGAGCTGTTTTTT. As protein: CASSYAGRVGELFF.

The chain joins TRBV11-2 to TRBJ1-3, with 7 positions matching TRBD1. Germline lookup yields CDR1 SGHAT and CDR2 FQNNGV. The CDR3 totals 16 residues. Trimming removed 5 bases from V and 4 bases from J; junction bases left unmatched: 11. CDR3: CASSNRLTGFGNTIYF. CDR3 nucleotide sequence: TGTGCCAGCAGCAACCGCCTGACAGGGTTCGGAAACACCATATATTTT. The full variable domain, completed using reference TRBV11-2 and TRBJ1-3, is EAGVAQSPRYKIIEKRQSVAFWCNPISGHATLYWYQQILGQGPKLLIQFQNNGVVDDSQLPKDRFSAERLKGVDSTLKIQPAKLEDSAVYLCASSNRLTGFGNTIYFGEGSWLTVV.

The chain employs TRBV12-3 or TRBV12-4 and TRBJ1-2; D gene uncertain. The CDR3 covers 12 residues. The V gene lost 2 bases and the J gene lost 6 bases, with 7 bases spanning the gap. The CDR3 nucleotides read TGTGCCAGCAGTTTATCTTCGGATGGCTACACCTTC. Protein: CASSLSSDGYTF.

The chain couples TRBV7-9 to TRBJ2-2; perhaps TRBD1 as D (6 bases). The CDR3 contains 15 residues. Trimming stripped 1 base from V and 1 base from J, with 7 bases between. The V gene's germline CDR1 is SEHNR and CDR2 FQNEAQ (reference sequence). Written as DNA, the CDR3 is TGTGCCAGCAGCTTAGGGACAGTGAACACCGGGGAGCTGTTTTTT. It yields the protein CASSLGTVNTGELFF.

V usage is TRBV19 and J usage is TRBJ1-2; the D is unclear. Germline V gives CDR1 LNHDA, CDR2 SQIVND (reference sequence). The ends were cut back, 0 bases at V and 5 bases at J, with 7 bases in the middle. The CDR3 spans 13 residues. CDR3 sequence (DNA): TGTGCCAGTAGTATAGACCCGCGGTATGGCTACACCTTC. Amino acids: CASSIDPRYGYTF.

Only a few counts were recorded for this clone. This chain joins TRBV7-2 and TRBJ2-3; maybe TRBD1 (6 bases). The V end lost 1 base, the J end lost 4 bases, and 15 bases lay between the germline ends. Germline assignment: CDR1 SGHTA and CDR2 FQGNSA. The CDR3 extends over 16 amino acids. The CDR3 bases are TGTGCCAGCAGCTTAGGAACAGGGTATTTGTCAGATACGCAGTATTTT. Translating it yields CASSLGTGYLSDTQYF.

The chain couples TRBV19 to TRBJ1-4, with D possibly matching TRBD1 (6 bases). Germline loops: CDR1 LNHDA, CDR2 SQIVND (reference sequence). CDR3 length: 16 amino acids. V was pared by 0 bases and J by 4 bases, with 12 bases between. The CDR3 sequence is CASSIDLTGFNEKLFF. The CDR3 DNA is TGTGCCAGTAGTATAGATCTGACAGGCTTTAATGAAAAACTGTTTTTT.

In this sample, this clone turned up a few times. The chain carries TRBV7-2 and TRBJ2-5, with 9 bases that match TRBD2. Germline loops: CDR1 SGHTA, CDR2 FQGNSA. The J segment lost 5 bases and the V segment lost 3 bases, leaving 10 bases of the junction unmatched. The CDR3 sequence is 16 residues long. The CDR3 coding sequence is TGTGCCAGCAGCTTTCCGGCGGGGGGGGAGCAGGAGACCCAGTACTTC. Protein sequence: CASSFPAGGEQETQYF.

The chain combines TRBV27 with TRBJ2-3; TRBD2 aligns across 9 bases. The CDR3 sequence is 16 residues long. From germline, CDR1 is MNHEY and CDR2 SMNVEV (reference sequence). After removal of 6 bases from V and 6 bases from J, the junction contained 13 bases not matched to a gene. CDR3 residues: CASRPGGLAGRDTQYF. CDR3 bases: TGTGCCAGCAGACCTGGGGGTCTAGCGGGGCGGGATACGCAGTATTTT.

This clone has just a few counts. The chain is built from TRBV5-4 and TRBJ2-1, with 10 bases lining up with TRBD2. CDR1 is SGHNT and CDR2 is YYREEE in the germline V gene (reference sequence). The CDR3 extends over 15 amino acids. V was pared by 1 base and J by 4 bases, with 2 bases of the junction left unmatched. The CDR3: CASSLTSGVYNEQFF. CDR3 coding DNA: TGTGCCAGCAGCTTGACTAGCGGGGTATACAATGAGCAGTTCTTC.

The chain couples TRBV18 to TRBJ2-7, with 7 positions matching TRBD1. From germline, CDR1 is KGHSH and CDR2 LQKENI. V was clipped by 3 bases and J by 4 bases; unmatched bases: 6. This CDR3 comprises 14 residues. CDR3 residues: CASSPETGYYEQYF. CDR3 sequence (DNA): TGTGCCAGCTCACCGGAGACAGGGTATTACGAGCAGTACTTC.

DNA of the CDR3: TGTGCCAGCAGCCCCTGGCCCTATTCACCCCTCCACTTT. It encodes CASSPWPYSPLHF. The chain combines TRBV2 with TRBJ1-6; D is unclear. With 6 bases removed from V and 8 bases from J, the gap between germline ends came to 11 bases. Germline V lookup: CDR1 SNHLY, CDR2 FYNNEI. The length of the CDR3 is 13 residues. Full variable domain (missing parts from reference TRBV2 and TRBJ1-6): EPEVTQTPSHQVTQMGQEVILRCVPISNHLYFYWYRQILGQKVEFLVSFYNNEISEKSEIFDDQFSVERPDGSNFTLKIRSTKLEDSAMYFCASSPWPYSPLHFGNGTRLTVT.